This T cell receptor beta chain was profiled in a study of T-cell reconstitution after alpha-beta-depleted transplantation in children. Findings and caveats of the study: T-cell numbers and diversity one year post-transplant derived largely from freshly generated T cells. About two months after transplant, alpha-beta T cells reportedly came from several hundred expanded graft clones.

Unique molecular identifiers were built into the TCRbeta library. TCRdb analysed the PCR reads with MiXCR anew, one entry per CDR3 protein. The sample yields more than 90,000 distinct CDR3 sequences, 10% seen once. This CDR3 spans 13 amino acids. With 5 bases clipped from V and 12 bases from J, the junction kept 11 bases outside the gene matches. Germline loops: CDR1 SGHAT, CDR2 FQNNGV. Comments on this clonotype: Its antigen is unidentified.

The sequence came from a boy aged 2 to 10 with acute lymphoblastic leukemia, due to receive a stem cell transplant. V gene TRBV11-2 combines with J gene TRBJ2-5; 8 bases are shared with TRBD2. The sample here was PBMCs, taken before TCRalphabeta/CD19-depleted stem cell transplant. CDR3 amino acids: CASSIHRGLAKYF. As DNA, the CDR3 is TGTGCCAGCAGCATACACCGCGGACTAGCCAAGTACTTC.